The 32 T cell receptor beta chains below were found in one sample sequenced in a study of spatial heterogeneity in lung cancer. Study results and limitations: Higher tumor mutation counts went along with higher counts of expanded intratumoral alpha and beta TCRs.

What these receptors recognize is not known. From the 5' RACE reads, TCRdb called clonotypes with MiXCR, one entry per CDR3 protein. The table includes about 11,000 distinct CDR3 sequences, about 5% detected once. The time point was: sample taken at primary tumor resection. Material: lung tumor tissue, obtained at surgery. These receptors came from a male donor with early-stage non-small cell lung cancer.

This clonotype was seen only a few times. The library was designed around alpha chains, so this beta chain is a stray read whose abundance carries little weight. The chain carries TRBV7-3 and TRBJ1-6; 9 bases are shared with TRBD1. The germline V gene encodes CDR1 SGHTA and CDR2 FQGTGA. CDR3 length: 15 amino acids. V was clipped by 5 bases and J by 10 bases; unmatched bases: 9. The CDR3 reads CASSLKGDRVSPLHF. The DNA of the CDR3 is TGTGCCAGCAGCCTCAAGGGGGACAGGGTCTCACCCCTCCACTTT.

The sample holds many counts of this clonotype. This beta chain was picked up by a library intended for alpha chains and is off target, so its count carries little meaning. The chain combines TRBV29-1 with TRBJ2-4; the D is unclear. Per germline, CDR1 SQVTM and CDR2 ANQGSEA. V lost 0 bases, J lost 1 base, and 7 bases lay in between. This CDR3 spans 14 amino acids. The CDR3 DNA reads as TGCAGCGTTGAAGAAGGTCAGGCCAAAAACATTCAGTACTTC. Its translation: CSVEEGQAKNIQYF.

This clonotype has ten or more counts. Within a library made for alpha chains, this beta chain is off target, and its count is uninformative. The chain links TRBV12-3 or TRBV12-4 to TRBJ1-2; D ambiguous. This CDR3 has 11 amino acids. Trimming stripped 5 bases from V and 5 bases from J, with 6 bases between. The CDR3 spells CASSPGYGYTF. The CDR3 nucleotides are TGTGCCAGCAGTCCCGGATATGGCTACACCTTC.

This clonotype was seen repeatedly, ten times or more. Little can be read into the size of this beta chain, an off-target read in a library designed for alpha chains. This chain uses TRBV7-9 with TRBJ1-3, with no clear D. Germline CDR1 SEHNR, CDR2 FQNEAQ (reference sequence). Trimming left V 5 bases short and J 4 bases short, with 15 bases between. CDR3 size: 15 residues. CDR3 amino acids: CASSIGDLIGNTIYF. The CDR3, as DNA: TGTGCCAGCAGCATCGGAGACCTAATCGGAAACACCATATATTTT.

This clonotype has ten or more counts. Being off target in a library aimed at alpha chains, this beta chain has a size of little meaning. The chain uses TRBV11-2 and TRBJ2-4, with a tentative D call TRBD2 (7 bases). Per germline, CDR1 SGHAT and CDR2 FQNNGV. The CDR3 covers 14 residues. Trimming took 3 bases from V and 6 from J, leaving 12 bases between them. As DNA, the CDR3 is TGTGCCAGCAGCTTGGGGGGGGCTGGAAACATTCAGTACTTC. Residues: CASSLGGAGNIQYF.

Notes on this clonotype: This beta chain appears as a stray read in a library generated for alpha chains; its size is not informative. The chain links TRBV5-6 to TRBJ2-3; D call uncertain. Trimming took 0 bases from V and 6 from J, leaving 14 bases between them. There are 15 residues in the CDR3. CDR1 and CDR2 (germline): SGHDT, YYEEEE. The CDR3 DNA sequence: TGTGCCAGCAGCTTGGCGGGCCCATCCACGGATACGCAGTATTTT. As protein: CASSLAGPSTDTQYF. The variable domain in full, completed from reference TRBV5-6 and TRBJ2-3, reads DAGVTQSPTHLIKTRGQQVTLRCSPKSGHDTVSWYQQALGQGPQFIFQYYEEEERQRGNFPDRFSGHQFPNYSSELNVNALLLGDSALYLCASSLAGPSTDTQYFGPGTRLTVL.

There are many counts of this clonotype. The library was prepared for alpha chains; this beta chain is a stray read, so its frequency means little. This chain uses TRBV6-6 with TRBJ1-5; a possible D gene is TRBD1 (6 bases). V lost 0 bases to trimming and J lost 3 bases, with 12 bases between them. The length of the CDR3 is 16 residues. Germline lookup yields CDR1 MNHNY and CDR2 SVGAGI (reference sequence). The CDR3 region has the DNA TGTGCCAGCAGTTACTCGTCAGGGGTCTCCAATCAGCCCCAGCATTTT. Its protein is CASSYSSGVSNQPQHF.

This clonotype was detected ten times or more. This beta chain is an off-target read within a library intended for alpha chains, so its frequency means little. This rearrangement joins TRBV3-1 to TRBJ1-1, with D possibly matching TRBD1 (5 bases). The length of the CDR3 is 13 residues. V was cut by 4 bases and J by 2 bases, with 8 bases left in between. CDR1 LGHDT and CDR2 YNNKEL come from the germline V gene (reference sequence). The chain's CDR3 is CASSLGRNTEAFF. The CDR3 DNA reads TGTGCCAGCAGCCTGGGACGCAACACTGAAGCTTTCTTT.

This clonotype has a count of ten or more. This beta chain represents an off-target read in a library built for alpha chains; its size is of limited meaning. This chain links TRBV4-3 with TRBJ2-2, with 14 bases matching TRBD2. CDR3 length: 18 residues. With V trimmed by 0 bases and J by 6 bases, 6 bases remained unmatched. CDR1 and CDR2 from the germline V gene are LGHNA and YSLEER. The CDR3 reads CASSQDRTSGGPSGELFF. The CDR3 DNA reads TGCGCCAGCAGCCAAGATAGGACTAGCGGGGGGCCTTCCGGGGAGCTGTTTTTT.

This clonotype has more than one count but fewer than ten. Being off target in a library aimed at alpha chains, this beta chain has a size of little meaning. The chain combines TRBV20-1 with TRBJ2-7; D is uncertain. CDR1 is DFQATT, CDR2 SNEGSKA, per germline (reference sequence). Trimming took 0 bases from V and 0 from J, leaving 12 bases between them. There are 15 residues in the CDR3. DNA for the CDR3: TGCAGTGCTAGAGATTTCCGGGTTCTCTCCTACGAGCAGTACTTC. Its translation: CSARDFRVLSYEQYF.

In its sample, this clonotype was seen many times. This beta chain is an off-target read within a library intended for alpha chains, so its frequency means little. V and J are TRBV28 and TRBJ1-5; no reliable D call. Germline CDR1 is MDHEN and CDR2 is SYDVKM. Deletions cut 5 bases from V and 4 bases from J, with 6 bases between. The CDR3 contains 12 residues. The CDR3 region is CASSPPNQPQHF. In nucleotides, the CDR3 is TGTGCCAGCAGTCCCCCGAATCAGCCCCAGCATTTT. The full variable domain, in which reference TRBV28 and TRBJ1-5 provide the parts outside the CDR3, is DVKVTQSSRYLVKRTGEKVFLECVQDMDHENMFWYRQDPGLGLRLIYFSYDVKMKEKGDIPEGYSVSREKKERFSLILESASTNQTSMYLCASSPPNQPQHFGDGTRLSIL.

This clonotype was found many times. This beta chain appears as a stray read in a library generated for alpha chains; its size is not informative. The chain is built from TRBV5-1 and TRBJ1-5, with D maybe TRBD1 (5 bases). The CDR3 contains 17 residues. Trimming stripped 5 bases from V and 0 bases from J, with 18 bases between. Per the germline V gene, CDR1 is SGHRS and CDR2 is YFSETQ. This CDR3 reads CASSYWTPHYSNQPQHF. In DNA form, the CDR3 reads TGCGCCAGCAGTTACTGGACACCACATTATAGCAATCAGCCCCAGCATTTT.

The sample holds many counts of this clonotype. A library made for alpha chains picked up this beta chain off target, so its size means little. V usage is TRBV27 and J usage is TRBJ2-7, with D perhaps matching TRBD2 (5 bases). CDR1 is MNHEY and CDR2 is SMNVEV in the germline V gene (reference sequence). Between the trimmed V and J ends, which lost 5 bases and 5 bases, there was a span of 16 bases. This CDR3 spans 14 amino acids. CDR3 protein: CASSPGVSLDEQYF. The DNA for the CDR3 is TGTGCCAGCAGTCCCGGGGTTTCCTTGGACGAGCAGTACTTC.

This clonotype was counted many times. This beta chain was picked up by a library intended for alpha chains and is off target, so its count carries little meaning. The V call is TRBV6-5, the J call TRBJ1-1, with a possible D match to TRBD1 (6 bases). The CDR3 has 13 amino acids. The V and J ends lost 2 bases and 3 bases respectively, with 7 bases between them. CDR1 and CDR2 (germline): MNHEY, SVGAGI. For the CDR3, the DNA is TGTGCCAGCAGTTACAACAGGGACACTGAAGCTTTCTTT. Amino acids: CASSYNRDTEAFF.

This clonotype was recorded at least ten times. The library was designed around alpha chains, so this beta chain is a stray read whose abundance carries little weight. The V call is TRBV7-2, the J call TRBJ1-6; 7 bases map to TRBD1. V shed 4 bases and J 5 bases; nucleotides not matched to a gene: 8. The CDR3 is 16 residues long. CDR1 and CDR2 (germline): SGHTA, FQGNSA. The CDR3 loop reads CASSWLGDRNNSPLHF. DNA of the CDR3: TGTGCCAGCAGCTGGCTGGGGGACAGAAATAATTCACCCCTCCACTTT.

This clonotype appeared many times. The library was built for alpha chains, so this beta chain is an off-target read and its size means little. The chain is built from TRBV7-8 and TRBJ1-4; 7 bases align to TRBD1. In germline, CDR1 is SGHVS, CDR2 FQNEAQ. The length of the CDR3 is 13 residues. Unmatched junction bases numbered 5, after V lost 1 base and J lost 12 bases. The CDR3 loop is CASSLVWGTELFF. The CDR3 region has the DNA TGTGCCAGCAGCTTAGTTTGGGGGACAGAACTGTTTTTT.

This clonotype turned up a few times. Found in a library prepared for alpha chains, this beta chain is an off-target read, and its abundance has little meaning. The CDR3 DNA sequence: TGTGCCAGCAGCTTAGTGGCTTACACAGATACGCAGTATTTT. It translates to CASSLVAYTDTQYF. The chain uses TRBV7-2 and TRBJ2-3; no firm D call. Between the trimmed V and J ends, which lost 1 base and 2 bases, there was a span of 7 bases. This CDR3 spans 14 amino acids. CDR1 is SGHTA, CDR2 FQGNSA, per germline.

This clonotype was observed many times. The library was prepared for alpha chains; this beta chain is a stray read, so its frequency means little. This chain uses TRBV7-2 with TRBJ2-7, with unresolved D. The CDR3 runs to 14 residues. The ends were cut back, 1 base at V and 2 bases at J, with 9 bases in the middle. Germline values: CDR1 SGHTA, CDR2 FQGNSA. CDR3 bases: TGTGCCAGCAGCTTAGGGCTGCGAACCTACGAGCAGTACTTC. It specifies CASSLGLRTYEQYF.

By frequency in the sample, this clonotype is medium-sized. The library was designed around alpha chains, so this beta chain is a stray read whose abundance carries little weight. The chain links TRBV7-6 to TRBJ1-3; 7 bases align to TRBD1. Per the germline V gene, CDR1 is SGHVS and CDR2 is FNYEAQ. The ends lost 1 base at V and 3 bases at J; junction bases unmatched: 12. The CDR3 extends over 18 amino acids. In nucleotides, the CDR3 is TGTGCCAGCAGCTTAGATCAACGTCAGGGGGGCGGTGGAAACACCATATATTTT. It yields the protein CASSLDQRQGGGGNTIYF.

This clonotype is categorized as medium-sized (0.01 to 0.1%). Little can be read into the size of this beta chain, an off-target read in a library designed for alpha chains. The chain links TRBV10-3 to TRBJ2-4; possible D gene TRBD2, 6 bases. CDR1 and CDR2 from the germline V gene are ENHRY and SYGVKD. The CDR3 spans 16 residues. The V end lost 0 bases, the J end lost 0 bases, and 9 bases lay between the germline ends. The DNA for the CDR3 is TGTGCCATCAGTGAGTCTAGCGGTATAGCCAAAAACATTCAGTACTTC. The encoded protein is CAISESSGIAKNIQYF.

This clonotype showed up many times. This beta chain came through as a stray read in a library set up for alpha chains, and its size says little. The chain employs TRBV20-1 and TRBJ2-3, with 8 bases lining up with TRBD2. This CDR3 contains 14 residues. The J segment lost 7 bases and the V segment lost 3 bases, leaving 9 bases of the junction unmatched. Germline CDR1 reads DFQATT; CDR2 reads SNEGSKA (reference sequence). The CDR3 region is CSASGGAVKHTQYF. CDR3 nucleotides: TGCAGTGCTAGCGGGGGGGCGGTTAAGCATACGCAGTATTTT.

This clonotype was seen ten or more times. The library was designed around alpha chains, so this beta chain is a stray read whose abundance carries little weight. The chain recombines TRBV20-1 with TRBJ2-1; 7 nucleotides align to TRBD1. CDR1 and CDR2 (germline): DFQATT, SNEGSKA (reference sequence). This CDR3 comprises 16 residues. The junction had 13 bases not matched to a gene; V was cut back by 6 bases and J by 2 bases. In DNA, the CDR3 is TGCAGTGCCAACCGGGACGAGGGGGCGACCTACAATGAGCAGTTCTTC. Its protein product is CSANRDEGATYNEQFF.

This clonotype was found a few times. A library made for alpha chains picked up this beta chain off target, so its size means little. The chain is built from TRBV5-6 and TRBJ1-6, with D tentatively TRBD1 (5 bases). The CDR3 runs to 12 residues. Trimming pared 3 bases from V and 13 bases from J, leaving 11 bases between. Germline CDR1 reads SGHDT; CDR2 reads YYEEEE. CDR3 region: CASSSGGTPLHF. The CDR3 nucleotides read TGTGCCAGCAGCTCCGGGGGAACGCCCCTCCACTTT. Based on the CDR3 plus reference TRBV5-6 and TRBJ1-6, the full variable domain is DAGVTQSPTHLIKTRGQQVTLRCSPKSGHDTVSWYQQALGQGPQFIFQYYEEEERQRGNFPDRFSGHQFPNYSSELNVNALLLGDSALYLCASSSGGTPLHFGNGTRLTVT.

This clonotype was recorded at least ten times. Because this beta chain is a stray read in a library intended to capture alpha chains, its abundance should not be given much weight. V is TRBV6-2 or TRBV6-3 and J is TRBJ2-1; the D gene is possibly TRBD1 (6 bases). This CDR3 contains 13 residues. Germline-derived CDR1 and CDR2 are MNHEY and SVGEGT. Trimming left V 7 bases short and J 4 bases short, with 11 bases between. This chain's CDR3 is CASTRGFYNEQFF. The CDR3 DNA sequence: TGTGCCAGCACAAGGGGGTTTTACAATGAGCAGTTCTTC.

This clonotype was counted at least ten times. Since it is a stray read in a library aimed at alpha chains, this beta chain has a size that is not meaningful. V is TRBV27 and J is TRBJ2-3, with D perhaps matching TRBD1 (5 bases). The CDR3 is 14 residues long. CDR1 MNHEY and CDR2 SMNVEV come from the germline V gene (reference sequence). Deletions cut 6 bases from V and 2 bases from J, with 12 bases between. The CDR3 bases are TGTGCCAGCAGCCTGGGGCACCTCACAGATACGCAGTATTTT. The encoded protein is CASSLGHLTDTQYF.

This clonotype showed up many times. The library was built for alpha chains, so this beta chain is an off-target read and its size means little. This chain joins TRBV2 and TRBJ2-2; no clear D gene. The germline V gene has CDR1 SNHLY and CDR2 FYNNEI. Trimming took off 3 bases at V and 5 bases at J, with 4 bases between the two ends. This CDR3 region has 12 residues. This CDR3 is CASSELTGELFF. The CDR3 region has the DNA TGTGCCAGCAGTGAGTTGACCGGGGAGCTGTTTTTT.

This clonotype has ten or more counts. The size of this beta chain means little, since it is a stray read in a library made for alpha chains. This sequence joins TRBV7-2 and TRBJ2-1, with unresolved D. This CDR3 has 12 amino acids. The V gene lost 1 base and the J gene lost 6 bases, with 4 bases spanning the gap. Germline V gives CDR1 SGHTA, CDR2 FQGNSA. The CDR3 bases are TGTGCCAGCAGCTTAGTCGGCAATGAGCAGTTCTTC. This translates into CASSLVGNEQFF.

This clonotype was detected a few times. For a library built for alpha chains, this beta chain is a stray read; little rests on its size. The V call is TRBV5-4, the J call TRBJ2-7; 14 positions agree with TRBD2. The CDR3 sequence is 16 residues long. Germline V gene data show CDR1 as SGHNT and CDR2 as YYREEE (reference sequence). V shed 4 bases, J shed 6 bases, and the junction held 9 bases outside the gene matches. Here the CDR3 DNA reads TGTGCCAGCAGCGTGAAACCGGGACTAGCGGGGGTCGAGCAGTACTTC. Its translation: CASSVKPGLAGVEQYF.

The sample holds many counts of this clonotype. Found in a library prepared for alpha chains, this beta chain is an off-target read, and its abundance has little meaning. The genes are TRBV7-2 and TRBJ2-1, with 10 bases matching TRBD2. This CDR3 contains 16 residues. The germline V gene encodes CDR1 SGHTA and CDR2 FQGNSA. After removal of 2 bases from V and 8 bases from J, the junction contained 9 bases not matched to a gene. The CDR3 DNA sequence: TGTGCCAGCAGCTTACGACGGCTAGCGGGAGAAGATGAGCAGTTCTTC. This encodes CASSLRRLAGEDEQFF.

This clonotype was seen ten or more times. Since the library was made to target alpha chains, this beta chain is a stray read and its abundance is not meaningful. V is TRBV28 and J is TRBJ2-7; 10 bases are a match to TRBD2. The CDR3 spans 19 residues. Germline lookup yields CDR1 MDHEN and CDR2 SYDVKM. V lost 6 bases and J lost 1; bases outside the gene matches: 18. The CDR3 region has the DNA TGTGCCAGCAGCAAAGGCCACAGAGCGGGAGGGGAACCTTCCTACGAGCAGTACTTC. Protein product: CASSKGHRAGGEPSYEQYF.

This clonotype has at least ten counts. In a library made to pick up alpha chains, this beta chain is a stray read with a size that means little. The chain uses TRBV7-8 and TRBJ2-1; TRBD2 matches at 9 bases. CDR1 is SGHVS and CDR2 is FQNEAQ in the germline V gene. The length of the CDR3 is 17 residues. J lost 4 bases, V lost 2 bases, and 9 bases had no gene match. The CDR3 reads CASSLRGGRALYNEQFF. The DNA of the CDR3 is TGTGCCAGCAGCTTAAGGGGCGGGAGGGCCCTTTACAATGAGCAGTTCTTC.

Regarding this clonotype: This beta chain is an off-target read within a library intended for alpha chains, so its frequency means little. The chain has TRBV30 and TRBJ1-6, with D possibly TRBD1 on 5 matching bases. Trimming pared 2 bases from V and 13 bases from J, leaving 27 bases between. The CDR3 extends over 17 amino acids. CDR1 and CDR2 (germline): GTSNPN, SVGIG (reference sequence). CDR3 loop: CAWSTTLDPRGVGPLHF. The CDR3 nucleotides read TGTGCCTGGAGTACAACCCTTGACCCCCGAGGGGTCGGGCCCCTCCACTTT.